The 3 T cell receptor beta chains in this list originate from one sample, sequenced in a study of cytomegalovirus exposure and HLA in healthy donors. Both 60 Vbeta primers and 13 Jbeta primers went into the PCR. Only in-frame clones appear in the TCRdb table, and some are missing; sequencing was by immunoSEQ multiplex PCR. The table has more than 85,000 clones, around four fifths seen once; the top ten hold less than 9.5%. Input material: PBMCs. These receptors all stem from a woman aged 45-65 years in good health and CMV-seropositive.

The rearrangement links TRBV6-1 to TRBJ1-5; D is possibly TRBD1 (5 bases). This CDR3 is 17 amino acids long. From germline, CDR1 is MNHNS and CDR2 SASEGT. Trimming left V 0 bases short and J 0 bases short, with 12 bases between. The chain's CDR3 is CASSEARALFSNQPQHF. For the CDR3, the DNA is TGTGCCAGCAGTGAAGCCAGGGCCCTATTTAGCAATCAGCCCCAGCATTTT.

The rearrangement joins TRBV29-1 to TRBJ2-3; D is perhaps TRBD1 (6 bases). The CDR3 extends over 12 amino acids. With 3 bases removed from V and 7 bases from J, the gap between germline ends came to 11 bases. In germline, CDR1 is SQVTM, CDR2 ANQGSEA. The CDR3: CSVEDSMNTQYF. The CDR3 DNA reads as TGCAGCGTTGAGGACAGTATGAATACGCAGTATTTT.

The sample holds a few counts of this clone. This CDR3 reads CASSLTGAERNEQFF. In nucleotides, the CDR3 is TGTGCCAGCAGTCTGACAGGTGCCGAGAGGAATGAGCAGTTCTTC. The gene calls are TRBV27 and TRBJ2-1; D may be TRBD1 (6 bases). Germline V gene data show CDR1 as MNHEY and CDR2 as SMNVEV (reference sequence). The CDR3 is made up of 15 amino acids. Between the trimmed V and J ends, which lost 5 bases and 7 bases, there was a span of 18 bases.